These 10 T cell receptor beta chains share one sample of origin, sequenced in a study of blood T cell repertoires in COVID-19. The assay was immunoSEQ multiplex PCR, and TCRdb's table has in-frame clones only and misses some. Here the sample spans 200,000 to 300,000 clones, 80% to 90% being singletons. The source material was peripheral blood. Source of these receptors: a woman older than 75 with COVID-19, enrolled during active disease.

The chain recombines TRBV2 with TRBJ1-5; perhaps TRBD1 as D (5 bases). V dropped 5 bases and J dropped 1 base, with 21 bases sitting between them. The CDR3 has 18 amino acids. Germline lookup yields CDR1 SNHLY and CDR2 FYNNEI. CDR3: CASSPSQLTALSNQPQHF. CDR3 in DNA: TGTGCCAGCAGTCCCTCCCAGCTGACAGCCTTGAGCAATCAGCCCCAGCATTTT.

The V and J genes are TRBV19 and TRBJ2-7, with D perhaps matching TRBD1 (6 bases). Trimming removed 1 base at V and 0 bases at J, with 7 bases between. The germline V gene encodes CDR1 LNHDA and CDR2 SQIVND (reference sequence). This CDR3 spans 14 amino acids. CDR3 in DNA: TGTGCCAGTAGTATAGGGACAGCCTCCTACGAGCAGTACTTC. Encoded protein: CASSIGTASYEQYF.

The CDR3 is CASSPGTGKSYGYTF. The CDR3 bases are TGTGCCAGCAGTCCCGGGACAGGGAAATCCTATGGCTACACCTTC. The rearrangement uses TRBV6-5 and TRBJ1-2; 9 nucleotides agree with TRBD1. The CDR3 extends over 15 amino acids. Germline V lookup: CDR1 MNHEY, CDR2 SVGAGI. J lost 4 bases, V lost 5 bases, and 8 bases had no gene match.

The chain couples TRBV18 to TRBJ1-2, with a weak D call TRBD1 (6 bases). This CDR3 spans 12 amino acids. Germline V lookup: CDR1 KGHSH, CDR2 LQKENI. V was shortened by 3 bases and J by 8 bases, with 10 bases between the two germline ends. The DNA of the CDR3 is TGTGCCAGCTCACCTTCGACAGGAGGCTACACCTTC. Translated, it gives CASSPSTGGYTF.

To note about this clone: The sample has other DNA sequences that encode this CDR3 too. The chain links TRBV11-2 to TRBJ1-1; D perhaps matches TRBD1 (6 bases). The CDR3 extends over 13 amino acids. Germline V lookup: CDR1 SGHAT, CDR2 FQNNGV. V dropped 0 bases and J dropped 6 bases, with 8 bases sitting between them. In nucleotides, the CDR3 is TGTGCCAGCAGCTTAGACAGGGGCGCTGAAGCTTTCTTT. Translation gives CASSLDRGAEAFF.

This chain uses TRBV7-2 with TRBJ1-5, with D maybe TRBD1 (5 bases). CDR3 length: 13 residues. CDR1 is SGHTA and CDR2 is FQGNSA in the germline V gene. V lost 5 bases and J lost 10, with 15 bases in between. The CDR3 DNA reads as TGTGCCAGCAGCCCCCTCGCGGGGGTTCCCCAGCATTTT. The encoded protein is CASSPLAGVPQHF. The full variable domain, its missing parts supplied by reference TRBV7-2 and TRBJ1-5, is GAGVSQSPSNKVTEKGKDVELRCDPISGHTALYWYRQSLGQGLEFLIYFQGNSAPDKSGLPSDRFSAERTGGSVSTLTIQRTQQEDSAVYLCASSPLAGVPQHFGDGTRLSIL.

This clone has only a few counts. The rearrangement links TRBV28 to TRBJ1-5; 7 bases line up with TRBD1. CDR3 length equals 15 residues. Germline V gives CDR1 MDHEN, CDR2 SYDVKM. The V gene end was trimmed by 1 base and the J gene end by 6 bases; junction bases not matched to a gene: 6. The CDR3 DNA is TGTGCCAGCAGTTTATCACAGGGGCTGGGTCAGCCCCAGCATTTT. This codes for CASSLSQGLGQPQHF.

The chain combines TRBV7-9 with TRBJ2-5, with D possibly TRBD2 on 6 matching bases. Germline V gene sequence: CDR1 SEHNR, CDR2 FQNEAQ (reference sequence). Trimming removed 4 bases from V and 5 bases from J, with 14 bases in between. The CDR3 has 14 residues. The CDR3 reads CASSSGTVGETQYF. The CDR3 DNA reads as TGTGCCAGCAGCTCGGGGACTGTAGGGGAGACCCAGTACTTC. The complete variable domain, with remaining parts taken from reference TRBV7-9 and TRBJ2-5, reads DTGVSQNPRHKITKRGQNVTFRCDPISEHNRLYWYRQTLGQGPEFLTYFQNEAQLEKSRLLSDRFSAERPKGSFSTLEIQRTEQGDSAMYLCASSSGTVGETQYFGPGTRLLVL.

V gene TRBV4-1 combines with J gene TRBJ2-3; 10 nucleotides line up with TRBD1. From germline, CDR1 is MGHRA and CDR2 YSYEKL. The CDR3 is 15 amino acids. V was clipped by 2 bases and J by 5 bases; unmatched bases: 4. CDR3 bases: TGCGCCAGCAGCCAATCAGGACAGGGGGTAGATACGCAGTATTTT. Encoded protein: CASSQSGQGVDTQYF.

In its sample, this clone was seen once. The V call is TRBV3-1 (or the pseudogene TRBV3-2), the J call TRBJ2-1; 9 bases align to TRBD2. Germline V gene lookup returns CDR1 LGHDT and CDR2 YNNKEL (reference sequence). The CDR3 sequence is 15 residues long. V gave up 4 bases and J gave up 9 bases; unmatched junction bases: 10. CDR3 coding DNA: TGTGCCAGCAGCCCAGTGGGACTAGCAGGTGGTGAGCAGTTCTTC. It specifies CASSPVGLAGGEQFF.